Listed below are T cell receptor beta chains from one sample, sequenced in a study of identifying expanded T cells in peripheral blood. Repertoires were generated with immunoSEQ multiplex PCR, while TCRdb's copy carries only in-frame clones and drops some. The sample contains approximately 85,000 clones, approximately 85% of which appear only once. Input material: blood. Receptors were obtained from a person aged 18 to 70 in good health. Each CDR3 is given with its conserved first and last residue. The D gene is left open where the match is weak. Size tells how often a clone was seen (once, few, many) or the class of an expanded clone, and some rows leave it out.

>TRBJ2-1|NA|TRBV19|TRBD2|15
CASSIGLAGVNEQFF
TGTGCCAGTAGTATAGGACTAGCGGGAGTTAATGAGCAGTTCTTC
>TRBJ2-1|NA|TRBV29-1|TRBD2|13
CSVDASGLGEQFF
TGCAGCGTTGACGCTAGCGGTCTTGGGGAGCAGTTCTTC
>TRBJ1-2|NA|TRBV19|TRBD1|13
CATRQQGAYGYTF
TGTGCCACCCGACAACAGGGGGCATATGGCTACACCTTC
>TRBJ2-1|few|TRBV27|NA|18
CASSSGLGGAPRGHEQFF
TGTGCCAGCAGTTCAGGCCTAGGGGGAGCGCCCCGGGGGCATGAGCAGTTCTTC
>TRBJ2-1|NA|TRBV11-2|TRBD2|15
CASSTLAGKVNEQFF
TGTGCCAGCAGCACCTTAGCGGGAAAGGTGAATGAGCAGTTCTTC
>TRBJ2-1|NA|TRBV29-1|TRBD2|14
CSVGIAGSYNEQFF
TGCAGCGTTGGGATAGCGGGCTCCTACAATGAGCAGTTCTTC
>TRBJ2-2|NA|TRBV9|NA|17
CASSVEVSGLPSGELFF
TGTGCCAGCAGCGTAGAAGTGAGCGGGCTCCCCAGCGGGGAGCTGTTTTTT
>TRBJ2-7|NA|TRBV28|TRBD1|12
CASRDRNYEQYF
TGTGCCAGTAGGGACAGAAACTACGAGCAGTACTTC
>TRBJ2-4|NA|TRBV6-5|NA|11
CASSEVNIQYF
TGTGCCAGCAGCGAGGTAAACATTCAGTACTTC
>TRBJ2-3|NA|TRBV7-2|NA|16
CASSLGVGTVTDTQYF
TGTGCCAGCAGCTTAGGGGTGGGCACCGTCACAGATACGCAGTATTTT
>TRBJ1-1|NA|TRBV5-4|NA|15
CASNPRWGMNTEAFF
TGTGCCAGCAACCCCCGGTGGGGTATGAACACTGAAGCTTTCTTT
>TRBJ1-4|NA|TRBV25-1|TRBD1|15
CASSVHRGVDEKLFF
TGTGCCAGCAGTGTGCACAGGGGAGTGGATGAAAAACTGTTTTTT
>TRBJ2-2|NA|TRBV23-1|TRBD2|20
CASSRPGGRREGQNTGELFF
TGCGCCAGCAGTCGGCCCGGGGGACGGCGGGAGGGCCAAAATACCGGGGAGCTGTTTTTT
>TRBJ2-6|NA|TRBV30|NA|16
CAWSGGVSSGANVLTF
TGTGCCTGGAGTGGAGGGGTGAGCTCTGGGGCCAACGTCCTGACTTTC
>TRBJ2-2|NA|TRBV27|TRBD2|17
CASSYELAGGNTGELFF
TGTGCCAGCAGTTATGAACTAGCGGGGGGAAACACCGGGGAGCTGTTTTTT
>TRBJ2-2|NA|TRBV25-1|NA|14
CASGGNLNTGELFF
TGTGCCAGCGGGGGCAACTTAAACACCGGGGAGCTGTTTTTT
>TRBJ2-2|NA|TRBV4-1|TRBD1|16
CASSQTGTGDTGELFF
TGCGCCAGCAGCCAAACCGGGACAGGGGACACCGGGGAGCTGTTTTTT
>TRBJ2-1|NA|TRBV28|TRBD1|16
CASSLTRVDRVNEQFF
TGTGCCAGCAGCCTTACGCGTGTCGACAGGGTGAATGAGCAGTTCTTC
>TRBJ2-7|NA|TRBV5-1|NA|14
CASSLPDIAYEQYF
TGCGCCAGCAGCTTGCCTGATATAGCCTACGAGCAGTACTTC
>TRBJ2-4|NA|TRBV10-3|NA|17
CAISESAWADKWNIQYF
TGTGCCATCAGTGAGTCCGCATGGGCAGACAAATGGAACATTCAGTACTTC
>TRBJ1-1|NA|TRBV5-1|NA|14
CASSLNRVSTEAFF
TGCGCCAGCAGCTTGAACAGGGTGAGCACTGAAGCTTTCTTT
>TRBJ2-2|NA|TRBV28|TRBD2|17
CASSLVAGRGDTGELFF
TGTGCCAGCAGTTTAGTCGCGGGGAGGGGAGACACCGGGGAGCTGTTTTTT
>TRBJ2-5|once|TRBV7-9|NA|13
CASSFETVETQYF
TGTGCCAGCAGCTTTGAGACGGTGGAGACCCAGTACTTC
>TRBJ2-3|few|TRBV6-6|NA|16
CASSYPSGSSTDTQYF
TGTGCCAGCAGTTACCCCTCGGGGTCTAGCACAGATACGCAGTATTTT
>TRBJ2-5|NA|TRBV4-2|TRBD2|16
CASSQTLAGGQETQYF
TGTGCCAGCAGCCAAACCCTAGCGGGAGGCCAAGAGACCCAGTACTTC
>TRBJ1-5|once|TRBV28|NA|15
CASSLTGGGVQPQHF
TGTGCCAGCAGTTTAACCGGGGGAGGTGTTCAGCCCCAGCATTTT
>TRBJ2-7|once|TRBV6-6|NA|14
CASSRTDGRYEQYF
TGTGCCAGCAGTAGGACAGATGGGAGATACGAGCAGTACTTC
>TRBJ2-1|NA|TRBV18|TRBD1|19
CASSPNRGSRLSPSNEQFF
TGTGCCAGCTCACCGAACAGGGGATCACGACTGTCTCCTTCCAATGAGCAGTTCTTC
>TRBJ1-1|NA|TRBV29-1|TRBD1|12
CSVYTGVQVFFF
TGCAGCGTCTATACAGGGGTACAAGTATTTTTCTTT
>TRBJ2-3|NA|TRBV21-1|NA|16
CASSPPGKRLADTQYF
TGTGCCAGCAGCCCCCCGGGGAAACGCCTCGCAGATACGCAGTATTTT
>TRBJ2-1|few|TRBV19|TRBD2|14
CASSVGLAVNEQFF
TGTGCCAGTAGTGTGGGACTAGCGGTTAATGAGCAGTTCTTC
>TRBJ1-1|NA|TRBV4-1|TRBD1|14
CASRHYRGSTEAFF
TGCGCCAGCAGACACTACAGGGGCAGTACTGAAGCTTTCTTT
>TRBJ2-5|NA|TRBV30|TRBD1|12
CAWSRGPETQYF
TGTGCCTGGAGCAGGGGGCCGGAGACCCAGTACTTC
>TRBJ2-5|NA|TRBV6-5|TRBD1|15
CASRPTGTGWETQYF
TGTGCCAGCAGACCCACCGGGACAGGGTGGGAGACCCAGTACTTC
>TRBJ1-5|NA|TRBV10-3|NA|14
CAISETLSNQPQHF
TGTGCCATCAGTGAGACCCTGAGCAATCAGCCCCAGCATTTT
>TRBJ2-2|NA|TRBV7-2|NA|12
CASEEYTGELFF
TGTGCCAGCGAGGAGTACACCGGGGAGCTGTTTTTT
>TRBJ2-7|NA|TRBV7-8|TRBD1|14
CASSGGQGPYEQYF
TGTGCCAGCAGCGGAGGACAGGGTCCCTACGAGCAGTACTTC
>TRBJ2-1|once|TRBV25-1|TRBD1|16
CASTIGTGSSYNEQFF
TGTGCCAGCACCATCGGGACAGGGAGCTCCTACAATGAGCAGTTCTTC
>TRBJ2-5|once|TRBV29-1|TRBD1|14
CSVWTGVGVETQYF
TGCAGCGTTTGGACAGGGGTGGGTGTAGAGACCCAGTACTTC
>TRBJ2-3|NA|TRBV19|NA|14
CASSRRSSTDTQYF
TGTGCCAGTAGTCGGCGGAGTAGCACAGATACGCAGTATTTT
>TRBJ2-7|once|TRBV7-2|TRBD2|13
CASRAGGPYEQYF
TGTGCCAGCAGGGCGGGAGGACCATACGAGCAGTACTTC
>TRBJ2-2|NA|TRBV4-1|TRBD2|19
CASSPAGLAGKSNTGELFF
TGCGCCAGCAGCCCAGCAGGACTAGCGGGGAAATCGAACACCGGGGAGCTGTTTTTT
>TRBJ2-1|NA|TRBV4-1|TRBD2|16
CASSQDPGASGSRQFF
TGCGCCAGCAGCCAAGATCCCGGGGCTAGCGGGAGTCGGCAGTTCTTC
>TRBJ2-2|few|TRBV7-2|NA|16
CASSISGVLRSGELFF
TGTGCCAGCAGCATCTCAGGGGTTCTTCGGTCCGGGGAGCTGTTTTTT
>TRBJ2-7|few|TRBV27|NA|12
CASGSDSHEQYF
TGTGCCAGCGGATCGGACAGCCACGAGCAGTACTTC
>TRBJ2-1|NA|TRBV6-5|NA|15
CASNAEGRSYNEQFF
TGTGCCAGCAACGCGGAGGGGCGAAGCTACAATGAGCAGTTCTTC
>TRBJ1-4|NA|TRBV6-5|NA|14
CASSDGATNEKLFF
TGTGCCAGCAGTGACGGAGCAACTAATGAAAAACTGTTTTTT
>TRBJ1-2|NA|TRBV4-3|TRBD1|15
CASSQQTGGNYGYTF
TGCGCCAGCAGCCAACAAACAGGGGGCAACTATGGCTACACCTTC
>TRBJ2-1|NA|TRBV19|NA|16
CASSIDLSHLGNEQFF
TGTGCCAGTAGTATAGATCTGTCTCACCTAGGCAATGAGCAGTTCTTC
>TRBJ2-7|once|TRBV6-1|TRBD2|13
CASSVAGGYEQYF
TGTGCCAGCAGTGTAGCGGGAGGATACGAGCAGTACTTC
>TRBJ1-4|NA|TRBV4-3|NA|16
CASSQDIRVVYEKLFF
TGCGCCAGCAGCCAAGATATAAGGGTTGTTTATGAAAAACTGTTTTTT
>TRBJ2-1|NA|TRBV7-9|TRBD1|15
CASSTGQVFDNEQFF
TGTGCCAGCAGCACGGGACAGGTCTTTGACAATGAGCAGTTCTTC
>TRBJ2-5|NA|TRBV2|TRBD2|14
CASSEIREGETQYF
TGTGCCAGCAGTGAAATTCGGGAGGGGGAGACCCAGTACTTC
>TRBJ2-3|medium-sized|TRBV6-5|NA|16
CASSYSGRTSTDTQYF
TGTGCCAGCAGTTACTCGGGCAGGACTAGCACAGATACGCAGTATTTT
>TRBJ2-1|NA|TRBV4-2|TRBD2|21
CASSQRGSSGSEVGSYNEQFF
TGTGCCAGCAGCCAAAGAGGGTCTAGCGGGAGCGAAGTTGGCTCCTACAATGAGCAGTTCTTC
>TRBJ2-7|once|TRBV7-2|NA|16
CASSHRRGDVVYEQYF
TGTGCCAGCAGCCACCGTAGGGGGGACGTTGTCTACGAGCAGTACTTC
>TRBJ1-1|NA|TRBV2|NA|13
CASRITENTEAFF
TGTGCCAGCAGGATCACAGAGAACACTGAAGCTTTCTTT
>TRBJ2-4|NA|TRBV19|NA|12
CASSIGQNIQYF
TGTGCCAGTAGTATAGGGCAAAACATTCAGTACTTC